This T cell receptor (beta chain) was sequenced during a study of molecular identifiers for immune sequencing clone quantification. This CDR3 spans 13 amino acids. Germline values: CDR1 SGHTA, CDR2 FQGNSA. V shed 4 bases and J shed 3 bases, with 7 bases lying between them. In TCRdb, the PCR reads were re-called with MiXCR into one record per CDR3 protein. The sample records about half a million distinct CDR3 sequences, roughly 24% being singletons. Overall study findings and caveats: Reports indicate spiked Jurkat TCR RNA from one cell could be found among roughly 930,000 naive cells. The sizes of highly expanded clones could be underestimated when identical TCR molecules share a barcode.

Based on a CD8+CD4-CCR7+CD45RA+ profile, naive CD8 T cells were sorted. As to this clonotype: The antigen is unknown.

The sample consisted of naive CD8+ T cells from blood, with Jurkat cell RNA spiked in. The subset: FACS-sorted CD8+CD4-CCR7+CD45RA+ naive T cells. The source of this sequence is a human donor in good health. Some libraries in this study had Jurkat cell RNA spiked in. The chain combines TRBV7-2 with TRBJ2-1; no clear D gene. The CDR3 reads CASSSPIYNEQFF. CDR3 nucleotide sequence: TGTGCCAGCAGCTCACCCATCTACAATGAGCAGTTCTTC.